The 15 T cell receptor beta chains below were found in one sample sequenced in a study of blood T cell repertoires in COVID-19 (dated by TCRdb to the early 2020s). The library was built by means of the immunoSEQ multiplex PCR assay. TCRdb retrieved this table from immuneACCESS and kept in-frame rearrangements only. Not all clones are present; in checked studies, unresolved V genes account for under half, and no reason is known for the remainder. The sample table contains over 70,000 clones; only one count was recorded for approximately 84% of them. The ten largest clones add up to 9.5% to 12% of the sample. The specimen sequenced was peripheral blood. The receptor set was obtained from a man aged 55 to 69 with COVID-19, enrolled during active disease.

In this sample, this clone turned up a few times. The rearrangement joins TRBV13 to TRBJ2-2, with D perhaps matching TRBD1 (6 bases). Trimming removed 8 bases at V and 0 bases at J, with 16 bases between. Germline V gene data show CDR1 as PRHDT and CDR2 as FYEKMQ (reference sequence). The CDR3 is 16 amino acids. CDR3 bases: TGTGCCAGCGCGCGGCGACAGGCTTCGAACACCGGGGAGCTGTTTTTT. Translation: CASARRQASNTGELFF.

The chain has TRBV5-5 and TRBJ1-1; maybe TRBD1 (5 bases). Germline V gene data show CDR1 as SGHKS and CDR2 as YYEKEE (reference sequence). Trimming left V 0 bases short and J 1 base short, with 16 bases between. The CDR3 consists of 17 residues. For the CDR3, the DNA is TGTGCCAGCAGCTTGGCCGGGGGGAATTTGGGGAACACTGAAGCTTTCTTT. Encoded protein: CASSLAGGNLGNTEAFF.

This chain joins TRBV14 and TRBJ2-1; 8 nucleotides match TRBD2. The J segment lost 12 bases and the V segment lost 3 bases, leaving 10 bases of the junction unmatched. Germline values: CDR1 SGHDN, CDR2 FVKESK. CDR3 length: 14 amino acids. CDR3 amino acids: CASSQSGGIGLQFF. CDR3 nucleotide sequence: TGTGCCAGCAGCCAGTCGGGGGGGATAGGCTTGCAGTTCTTC.

The J gene is TRBJ2-7, the V gene TRBV13; 9 nucleotides agree with TRBD1. The CDR3 totals 17 residues. The V gene end was trimmed by 4 bases and the J gene end by 0 bases; junction bases not matched to a gene: 10. Looked up from germline, CDR1 is PRHDT and CDR2 is FYEKMQ (reference sequence). The DNA of the CDR3 is TGTGCCAGCAGCTCGCGGACAGGGGCGATTTTCTCCTACGAGCAGTACTTC. This translates into CASSSRTGAIFSYEQYF. Variable domain in full (rest from reference TRBV13 and TRBJ2-7): AAGVIQSPRHLIKEKRETATLKCYPIPRHDTVYWYQQGPGQDPQFLISFYEKMQSDKGSIPDRFSAQQFSDYHSELNMSSLELGDSALYFCASSSRTGAIFSYEQYFGPGTRLTVT.

CDR3 loop: CASSEPKAGGPDNEQFF. The CDR3 DNA reads as TGCGCCAGCAGTGAGCCGAAAGCGGGAGGGCCGGACAATGAGCAGTTCTTC. This rearrangement joins TRBV10-1 to TRBJ2-1; 10 bases align to TRBD2. This CDR3 is 17 amino acids long. The V and J ends lost 2 bases and 5 bases, in that order; junction bases with no gene match: 9. CDR1 and CDR2 from the germline V gene are WNHNN and SYGVQD (reference sequence).

This chain joins TRBV7-2 and TRBJ1-2; D is uncertain. The V and J ends lost 2 bases and 3 bases respectively, with 7 bases between them. Germline-derived CDR1 and CDR2 are SGHTA and FQGNSA. This CDR3 spans 13 amino acids. The CDR3 loop is CASSLKADYGYTF. The DNA of the CDR3 is TGTGCCAGCAGCTTAAAGGCGGACTATGGCTACACCTTC.

J is TRBJ1-4 and V is TRBV30; 9 nucleotides align to TRBD1. The CDR3 contains 15 residues. Germline V gene sequence: CDR1 GTSNPN, CDR2 SVGIG (reference sequence). The V gene end was trimmed by 3 bases and the J gene end by 7 bases; junction bases not matched to a gene: 9. CDR3 amino acids: CAWSTGQGWGEKLFF. DNA for the CDR3: TGTGCCTGGAGCACAGGACAGGGGTGGGGTGAAAAACTGTTTTTT.

CDR3 nucleotides: TGTGCCAGCAACCTCTTAAACAAGAACACTGAAGCTTTCTTT. Translated, it gives CASNLLNKNTEAFF. The V gene is TRBV7-9, the J gene TRBJ1-1; D is unclear. The CDR3 is made up of 14 amino acids. V lost 7 bases and J lost 1, with 13 bases in between. Germline V gives CDR1 SEHNR, CDR2 FQNEAQ (reference sequence).

The chain recombines TRBV30 with TRBJ2-3, with 9 bases fitting TRBD2. CDR1 and CDR2 (germline): GTSNPN, SVGIG (reference sequence). The V segment lost 1 base and the J segment 5 bases; nucleotides outside the gene matches: 10. CDR3 length: 16 amino acids. DNA for the CDR3: TGTGCCTGGAGTGCCGGGCGGGGGGGTCGCGGAGATACGCAGTATTTT. Translating gives CAWSAGRGGRGDTQYF.

The V gene is TRBV6-4, the J gene TRBJ2-3, with 11 bases matching TRBD2. CDR1 and CDR2 (germline): MRHNA, SNTAGT. V lost 6 bases to trimming and J lost 2 bases; unmatched junction nucleotides: 13. The CDR3 loop spans 18 amino acids. The DNA of the CDR3 is TGTGCCAGCAGGCGTTTTAGCGGGAGGGGGGGATACACAGATACGCAGTATTTT. As protein: CASRRFSGRGGYTDTQYF.

The chain combines TRBV7-9 with TRBJ2-2, with 8 bases matching TRBD2. V lost 5 bases, J lost 2 bases, and 10 bases stayed unmatched. The CDR3 runs to 17 residues. CDR1 is SEHNR, CDR2 FQNEAQ, per germline (reference sequence). The CDR3 bases are TGTGCCAGCAGCCACCCGAAAAGGACTAGCAACACCGGGGAGCTGTTTTTT. Translation: CASSHPKRTSNTGELFF.

This clone was seen just once. V gene TRBV5-1 combines with J gene TRBJ1-1, with D unclear. The CDR3 totals 14 residues. Between the trimmed V and J ends, which lost 4 bases and 3 bases, there was a span of 13 bases. Germline V gene sequence: CDR1 SGHRS, CDR2 YFSETQ. The CDR3 nucleotides read TGCGCCAGCAGCCCCCCTGGCGGTTACACTGAAGCTTTCTTT. Translation gives CASSPPGGYTEAFF.

This sequence joins TRBV18 and TRBJ2-7; D remains ambiguous. V was shortened by 3 bases and J by 2 bases, with 8 bases between the two germline ends. The CDR3 extends over 13 amino acids. Germline-derived CDR1 and CDR2 are KGHSH and LQKENI. CDR3 DNA: TGTGCCAGCTCACCCTCTAACCCCTACGAGCAGTACTTC. It is translated as CASSPSNPYEQYF. The full variable domain, in which reference TRBV18 and TRBJ2-7 provide the parts outside the CDR3, is NAGVMQNPRHLVRRRGQEARLRCSPMKGHSHVYWYRQLPEEGLKFMVYLQKENIIDESGMPKERFSAEFPKEGPSILRIQQVVRGDSAAYFCASSPSNPYEQYFGPGTRLTVT.

V is TRBV2 and J is TRBJ1-1, with a tentative D call TRBD1 (5 bases). The CDR3 has 13 amino acids. Germline assignment: CDR1 SNHLY and CDR2 FYNNEI. Deletions cut 7 bases from V and 0 bases from J, with 9 bases between. In nucleotides, the CDR3 is TGTGCCAGCAAGACAGAATTGAACACTGAAGCTTTCTTT. Translating it yields CASKTELNTEAFF.

V gene TRBV18 combines with J gene TRBJ2-3, with 8 bases that match TRBD2. Germline CDR1 KGHSH, CDR2 LQKENI. The CDR3 is made up of 14 amino acids. V lost 5 bases to trimming and J lost 6 bases; unmatched junction nucleotides: 7. The CDR3, as DNA: TGTGCCAGCTCAACCAGCGGGGGTAGGGATACGCAGTATTTT. Amino acids: CASSTSGGRDTQYF.